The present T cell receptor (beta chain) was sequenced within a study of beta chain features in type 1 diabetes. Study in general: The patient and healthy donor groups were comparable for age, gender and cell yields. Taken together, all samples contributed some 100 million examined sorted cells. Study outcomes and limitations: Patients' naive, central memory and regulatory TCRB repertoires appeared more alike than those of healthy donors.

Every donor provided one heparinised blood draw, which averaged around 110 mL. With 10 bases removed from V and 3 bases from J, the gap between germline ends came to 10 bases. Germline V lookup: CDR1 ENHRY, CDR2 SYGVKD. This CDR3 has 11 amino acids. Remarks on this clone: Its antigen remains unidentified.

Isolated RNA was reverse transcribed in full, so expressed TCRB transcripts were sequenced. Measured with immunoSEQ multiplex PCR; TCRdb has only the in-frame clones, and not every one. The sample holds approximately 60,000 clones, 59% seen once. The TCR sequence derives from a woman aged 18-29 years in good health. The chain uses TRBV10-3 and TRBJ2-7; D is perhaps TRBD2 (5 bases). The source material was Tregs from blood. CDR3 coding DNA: TGTGCCAGCGGACGGGACTACGAGCAGTACTTC. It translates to CASGRDYEQYF.